This TCR beta chain stems from a study of control samples from healthy donors and cancer patients. Using immunoSEQ multiplex PCR, the repertoire was profiled, and TCRdb retains in-frame clones only, with some absent. Of 35,000 to 45,000 clones in the sample, around 93% were seen once. Germline V lookup: CDR1 SNHLY, CDR2 FYNNEI. This CDR3 has 15 amino acids. V was pared by 8 bases and J by 1 base, with 10 bases of the junction left unmatched. V and J are TRBV2 and TRBJ2-7; 8 bases are shared with TRBD2. The sequenced sample consisted of PBMCs. The clonotype originates from a woman between 40 and 50 years old with head and neck cancer. The CDR3 nucleotides are TGTGCCAGCGCCCCAGGCGGGAGGATGTCCTACGAGCAGTACTTC. The encoded protein is CASAPGGRMSYEQYF.